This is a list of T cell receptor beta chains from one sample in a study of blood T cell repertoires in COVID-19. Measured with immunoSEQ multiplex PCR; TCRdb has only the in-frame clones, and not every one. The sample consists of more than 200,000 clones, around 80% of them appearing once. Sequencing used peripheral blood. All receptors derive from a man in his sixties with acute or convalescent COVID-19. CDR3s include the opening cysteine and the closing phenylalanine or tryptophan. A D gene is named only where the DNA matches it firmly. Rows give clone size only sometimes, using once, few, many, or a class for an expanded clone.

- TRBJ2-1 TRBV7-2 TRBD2 TGTGCCAGCAGCCCCAGTGCGGGAGGGCTAGGAAATGAGCAGTTCTTC CASSPSAGGLGNEQFF
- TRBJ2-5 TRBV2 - TGTGCCAGCAGTGGGACAGAAGAAGGTACCCAGTACTTC CASSGTEEGTQYF
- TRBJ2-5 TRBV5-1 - TGCGCCAGCAGCTTGGGGTCAGGGGAAGAGACCCAGTACTTC CASSLGSGEETQYF
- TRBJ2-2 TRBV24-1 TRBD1 TGTGCCACCAGTGATGCCCAGGGGGCGCCCCCCGGGGAGCTGTTTTTT CATSDAQGAPPGELFF
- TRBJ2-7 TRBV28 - TGTGCCAGCAGTTTTAATCGGGATGTGGTCTACGAGCAGTACTTC CASSFNRDVVYEQYF
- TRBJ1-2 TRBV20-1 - TGCAGTGCTAGTCGTTCAGGGCCGAACCCTAACTATGGCTACACCTTC CSASRSGPNPNYGYTF
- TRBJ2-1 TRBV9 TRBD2 TGTGCCAGCAGCCCACCGGGACTAGCGGGGGGGAGGTCCAATGAGCAGTTCTTC CASSPPGLAGGRSNEQFF
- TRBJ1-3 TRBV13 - TGTGCCAGCAGCTTAGGGGCCTTCTCTGGAAACACCATATATTTT CASSLGAFSGNTIYF
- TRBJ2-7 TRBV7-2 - TGTGCCAGCAGCTTATCAACAGGCCGCAGCTCCTACGAGCAGTACTTC CASSLSTGRSSYEQYF
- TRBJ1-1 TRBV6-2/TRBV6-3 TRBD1 TGTGCCAGCAGTCCCATGAGAACAGGGGTCACTGAAGCTTTCTTT CASSPMRTGVTEAFF
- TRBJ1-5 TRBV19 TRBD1 TGTGCCAGTAGCCCTGACAGGGACCAGCCCCAGCATTTT CASSPDRDQPQHF
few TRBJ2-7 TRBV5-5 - TGTGCCAGCAGCTGGACAAACTACGAGCAGTACTTC CASSWTNYEQYF
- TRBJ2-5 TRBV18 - TGTGCCAGCTCACCACGGGCAGGGGAGGAGACCCAGTACTTC CASSPRAGEETQYF
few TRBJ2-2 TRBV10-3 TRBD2 TGTGCCATCAGTGGTAGCGGGGTTAACACCGGGGAGCTGTTTTTT CAISGSGVNTGELFF
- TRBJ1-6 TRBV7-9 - TGTGCCAGCAGCGTAACAGCAAATTCACCCCTCCACTTT CASSVTANSPLHF
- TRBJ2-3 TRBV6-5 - TGTGCCAGCAGTTACACAGCATGGGATACGCAGTATTTT CASSYTAWDTQYF
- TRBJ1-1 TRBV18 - TGTGCCAGCTTCCAGGGCCTGGATGCTTTTTACTCTGAAGCTTTCTTT CASFQGLDAFYSEAFF
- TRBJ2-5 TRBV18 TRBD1 TGTGCCAGCTCACCAGGGACAGCCGCTCAAGAGACCCAGTACTTC CASSPGTAAQETQYF
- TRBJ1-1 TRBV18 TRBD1 TGTGCCAGCTCACCAGGGGACAGGGGACGGACTGAAGCTTTCTTT CASSPGDRGRTEAFF
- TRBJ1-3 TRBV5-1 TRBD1 TGCGCCAGCAGCGGCGGGACAGGGGGAGAAAACACCATATATTTT CASSGGTGGENTIYF
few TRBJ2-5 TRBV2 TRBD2 TGTGCCAGCACCCGAGGAGCGGGGGGGCGAGAGACCCAGTACTTC CASTRGAGGRETQYF
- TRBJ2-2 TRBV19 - TGTGCCAGTAGTATAGGGGGCAGTCCCACCGGGGAGCTGTTTTTT CASSIGGSPTGELFF